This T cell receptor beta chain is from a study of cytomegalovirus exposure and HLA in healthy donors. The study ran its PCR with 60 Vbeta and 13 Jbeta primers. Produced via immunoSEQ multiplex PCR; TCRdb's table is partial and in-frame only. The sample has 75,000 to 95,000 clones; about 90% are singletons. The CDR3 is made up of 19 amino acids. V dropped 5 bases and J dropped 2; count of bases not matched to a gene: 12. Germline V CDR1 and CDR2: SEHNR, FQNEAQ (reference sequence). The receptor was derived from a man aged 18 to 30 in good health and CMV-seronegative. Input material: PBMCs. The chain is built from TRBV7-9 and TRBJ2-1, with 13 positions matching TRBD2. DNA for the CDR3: TGTGCCAGCAGCCCCCCGGGACTAGCGGGGACTAACCCCTACAATGAGCAGTTCTTC. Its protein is CASSPPGLAGTNPYNEQFF.